Below, 7 T cell receptor beta chains from the same sample are listed, as sequenced in a study of molecular identifiers for immune sequencing clone quantification (dated by TCRdb to 2017 to 2018). Library preparation employed PCR. TCRdb names Illumina HiSeq 4000 as the instrument used. TCRdb itself trimmed the public reads at Q25 with fastp, ran MiXCR and retained productive beta chains. Duplicate CDR3 protein sequences are folded into a single record with the most common DNA and genes. This sample comprises tens of thousands of distinct CDR3 sequences, under 20% of them detected only once. Of the sample, over 1.1% is held by the ten largest clones. The sequenced sample was naive CD8+ T cells from blood, with Jurkat cell RNA spiked in. Taken with the paper, the label for cell subset or site translates to: FACS-sorted CD8+CD4-CCR7+CD45RA+ naive T cells. These TCRs come from a human donor in good health. Some libraries in this study had Jurkat cell RNA spiked in.

This clonotype was counted a single time. Just one base apart from a much larger clone, this may be a read error. This chain connects TRBV6-5 to TRBJ2-1; TRBD1 is a possible D gene (6 bases). Germline V CDR1 and CDR2: MNHEY, SVGAGI. This CDR3 has 16 amino acids. V lost 6 bases and J 3 bases, leaving 18 bases between the germline ends. CDR3 sequence (DNA): TGTGCCAGCAGGCGCCCCGCCGGGACAAGCTACAATGAGCAGTTCTTC. The encoded protein is CASRRPAGTSYNEQFF.

There are many counts of this clonotype. The chain uses TRBV29-1 and TRBJ2-1; D may be TRBD2 (5 bases). The length of the CDR3 is 15 residues. Germline V gene sequence: CDR1 SQVTM, CDR2 ANQGSEA. V lost 2 bases, J lost 1 base, and 12 bases lay in between. The CDR3 DNA follows: TGCAGCGTTGAAAGGACGGGGAGTTCCTACAATGAGCAGTTCTTC. Amino acids: CSVERTGSSYNEQFF.

This clonotype has at least ten counts. This chain uses TRBV19 with TRBJ1-5, with 7 bases fitting TRBD1. The trim removed 4 bases at V and 7 bases at J, leaving 13 bases unmatched. Germline CDR1 and CDR2: LNHDA and SQIVND (reference sequence). The CDR3 has 16 residues. The chain's CDR3 is CASSSSGGGAYQPQHF. CDR3 DNA: TGTGCCAGTAGTAGTTCGGGAGGGGGCGCTTACCAGCCCCAGCATTTT.

Note on this clonotype: Here the CDR3 omits its conserved ending phenylalanine or tryptophan, so a read error is the likely source. The chain combines TRBV27 with TRBJ1-1, with D unresolved. The CDR3 loop spans 13 amino acids. Looked up from germline, CDR1 is MNHEY and CDR2 is SMNVEV (reference sequence). V shed 0 bases and J shed 5 bases, with 7 bases lying between them. CDR3 DNA: TGTGCCAGCAGTTTATCGATAGAGACTGAAGCTTTCCTT. Translated: CASSLSIETEAFL.

The sample holds a few counts of this clonotype. V is TRBV12-3 or TRBV12-4 and J is TRBJ2-7, with TRBD2 matching 7 bases. Losses at the gene ends were 2 bases for V and 6 bases for J; bases not matched to a gene: 1. The CDR3 length is 12 residues. The CDR3 nucleotides are TGTGCCAGCAGTTTATGGGGGGGCGAGCAGTACTTC. Its translation: CASSLWGGEQYF.

The DNA of the CDR3 is TGCGCCAGCAGCTTGGATGGGAAAGTGGATTCACCCCTCCACTTT. Its translation: CASSLDGKVDSPLHF. The chain links TRBV5-1 to TRBJ1-6; no reliable D call. The length of the CDR3 is 15 residues. Germline V gene data show CDR1 as SGHRS and CDR2 as YFSETQ. Trimming took 0 bases from V and 8 from J, leaving 12 bases between them. The entire variable domain, with the rest obtained from reference TRBV5-1 and TRBJ1-6, is as follows: KAGVTQTPRYLIKTRGQQVTLSCSPISGHRSVSWYQQTPGQGLQFLFEYFSETQRNKGNFPGRFSGRQFSNSRSEMNVSTLELGDSALYLCASSLDGKVDSPLHFGNGTRLTVT.

There are many counts of this clonotype. The V and J genes are TRBV3-1 and TRBJ2-1; the D gene is possibly TRBD1 (6 bases). The CDR3 runs 13 residues. The V and J ends lost 6 bases and 6 bases respectively, with 12 bases between them. Germline values: CDR1 LGHDT, CDR2 YNNKEL (reference sequence). The DNA of the CDR3 is TGTGCCAGCAGTCCCGGACAGATCAATGAGCAGTTCTTC. Its protein is CASSPGQINEQFF.